The 30 T cell receptor beta chains below all came from one sample that was sequenced in a study of blood T cell repertoires in COVID-19. The method was immunoSEQ multiplex PCR; TCRdb's version includes in-frame clones alone and lacks a portion of them. The table lists fewer than 200,000 clones, roughly 88% of them singletons. The sequenced sample consisted of PBMCs or T cells enriched from blood (not recorded which). The origin of the receptors is a young woman who had recovered from COVID-19.

This clone was picked up one time. This chain links TRBV6-1 with TRBJ2-5; TRBD2 aligns across 12 bases. CDR3 size: 20 residues. V was pared by 1 base and J by 3 bases, with 15 bases of the junction left unmatched. Germline lookup yields CDR1 MNHNS and CDR2 SASEGT. The CDR3 sequence: CASSEGELAGGRLRKETQYF. The DNA for the CDR3 is TGTGCCAGCAGTGAAGGAGAGCTAGCGGGAGGGCGGCTTCGGAAAGAGACCCAGTACTTC.

This chain links TRBV14 with TRBJ2-7; D is unclear. V dropped 3 bases and J dropped 3 bases, with 6 bases sitting between them. The CDR3 is 12 amino acids. Germline CDR1 reads SGHDN; CDR2 reads FVKESK. The CDR3 nucleotides read TGTGCCAGCAGCCAGAGGAGCTACGAGCAGTACTTC. Translation gives CASSQRSYEQYF.

The V gene is TRBV6-4, the J gene TRBJ1-1; 9 nucleotides line up with TRBD1. Looked up from germline, CDR1 is MRHNA and CDR2 is SNTAGT. V lost 6 bases and J lost 1; bases outside the gene matches: 6. This CDR3 contains 15 residues. The CDR3 region has the DNA TGTGCCAGCAGCCGCCCGGACAGGGGGAACACTGAAGCTTTCTTT. It encodes CASSRPDRGNTEAFF.

The chain links TRBV6-5 to TRBJ1-6; D remains unclear. V lost 7 bases to trimming and J lost 3 bases, with 10 bases between them. The germline V gene encodes CDR1 MNHEY and CDR2 SVGAGI. The CDR3 runs to 14 residues. The CDR3 DNA is TGTGCCAGCACTAGGTCCCGCTATAATTCACCCCTCCACTTT. Translation: CASTRSRYNSPLHF.

The J gene is TRBJ2-7, the V gene TRBV30; 12 bases are a match to TRBD2. The germline CDR1 and CDR2 sequences are GTSNPN and SVGIG (reference sequence). V gave up 3 bases and J gave up 2 bases; unmatched junction bases: 5. This CDR3 has 15 residues. In DNA, the CDR3 is TGTGCCTGGAGGGTCGGACTAGCGGGAACCTACGAGCAGTACTTC. Amino acids: CAWRVGLAGTYEQYF.

The chain is built from TRBV6-5 and TRBJ1-1, with a possible D match to TRBD1 (6 bases). Germline-derived CDR1 and CDR2 are MNHEY and SVGAGI. V gave up 0 bases and J gave up 5 bases, with 10 bases separating them. The CDR3 runs 14 residues. The DNA of the CDR3 is TGTGCCAGCAGTTACTCCAGGGGTAGGACTGAAGCTTTCTTT. Protein product: CASSYSRGRTEAFF.

This chain connects TRBV3-1 (or the pseudogene TRBV3-2) to TRBJ1-6, with D possibly TRBD1 on 5 matching bases. The CDR3 covers 15 residues. V was clipped by 1 base and J by 6 bases, with 10 bases between them. From germline, CDR1 is LGHDT and CDR2 YNNKEL (reference sequence). DNA of the CDR3: TGTGCCAGCAGCCAAGTGGAGGGGAGTAATTCACCCCTCCACTTT. Translated: CASSQVEGSNSPLHF.

The gene calls are TRBV6-2 or TRBV6-3 and TRBJ2-2; weak D call: TRBD2 (6 bases). This CDR3 has 14 amino acids. Between the trimmed V and J ends, which lost 2 bases and 7 bases, there was a span of 11 bases. Germline CDR1 reads MNHEY; CDR2 reads SVGEGT. CDR3 nucleotide sequence: TGTGCCAGCAGTTACCGGGGGAGTGGCGGGGAGCTGTTTTTT. Translation: CASSYRGSGGELFF.

V is TRBV4-1 and J is TRBJ2-7, with a possible D match to TRBD2 (5 bases). CDR1 MGHRA and CDR2 YSYEKL come from the germline V gene. The length of the CDR3 is 17 residues. The ends were cut back, 4 bases at V and 2 bases at J, with 21 bases in the middle. The CDR3 DNA is TGCGCCAGCAGCCCCGTACCACCCCTAGCAGGTACCTACGAGCAGTACTTC. It encodes CASSPVPPLAGTYEQYF.

This sequence joins TRBV2 and TRBJ2-3; a possible D gene is TRBD2 (6 bases). The CDR3 has 14 residues. The V and J ends lost 8 bases and 0 bases respectively, with 12 bases between them. From germline, CDR1 is SNHLY and CDR2 FYNNEI. CDR3 loop: CASERVSSTDTQYF. Written as DNA, the CDR3 is TGTGCCAGCGAGCGGGTCTCTAGCACAGATACGCAGTATTTT.

The chain links TRBV6-5 to TRBJ1-3; D uncertain. Trimming cost V 7 bases and J 0 bases, with 13 bases left between them. Germline V gives CDR1 MNHEY, CDR2 SVGAGI. The CDR3 covers 15 residues. The CDR3: CASKQARSSGNTIYF. CDR3 sequence (DNA): TGTGCCAGCAAGCAGGCCCGATCCTCTGGAAACACCATATATTTT.

This chain joins TRBV6-4 and TRBJ2-7; 8 nucleotides align to TRBD2. Trimming cost V 3 bases and J 2 bases; bases outside gene matches: 6. The CDR3 has 15 residues. Germline V gives CDR1 MRHNA, CDR2 SNTAGT. DNA for the CDR3: TGTGCCAGCAGTGAACCAGCGGGAGTACCCTACGAGCAGTACTTC. Translation: CASSEPAGVPYEQYF.

This chain connects TRBV5-6 to TRBJ2-1; TRBD1 aligns across 8 bases. With 4 bases clipped from V and 0 bases from J, the junction kept 6 bases outside the gene matches. This CDR3 has 16 residues. The V gene's germline CDR1 is SGHDT and CDR2 YYEEEE. The CDR3 region has the DNA TGTGCCAGCAGCCGGGATCAGGGGGCCTCCTACAATGAGCAGTTCTTC. It yields the protein CASSRDQGASYNEQFF. Using reference TRBV5-6 and TRBJ2-1 for the parts outside the CDR3, the full variable domain is DAGVTQSPTHLIKTRGQQVTLRCSPKSGHDTVSWYQQALGQGPQFIFQYYEEEERQRGNFPDRFSGHQFPNYSSELNVNALLLGDSALYLCASSRDQGASYNEQFFGPGTRLTVL.

The rearrangement links TRBV27 to TRBJ2-5; D unclear. Germline loops: CDR1 MNHEY, CDR2 SMNVEV (reference sequence). Trimming stripped 0 bases from V and 0 bases from J, with 5 bases between. The CDR3 totals 14 residues. The CDR3: CASSLSPNQETQYF. The CDR3 coding sequence is TGTGCCAGCAGTTTATCCCCAAACCAAGAGACCCAGTACTTC.

The chain uses TRBV6-5 and TRBJ2-7; 7 positions match TRBD2. Germline trimming cut 11 bases from V and 1 base from J; bases unmatched to any gene: 8. The CDR3 sequence is 13 residues long. Germline lookup yields CDR1 MNHEY and CDR2 SVGAGI. This CDR3 reads CASGRPASYEQYF. The CDR3 DNA follows: TGTGCCTCCGGGAGGCCTGCGTCCTACGAGCAGTACTTC.

The chain carries TRBV3-1 (or the pseudogene TRBV3-2) and TRBJ1-2; no definite D call. CDR3 length: 11 residues. Germline-derived CDR1 and CDR2 are LGHDT and YNNKEL (reference sequence). Trimming left V 1 base short and J 5 bases short, with 2 bases between. Here the CDR3 reads CASSQAYGYTF. In DNA, the CDR3 is TGTGCCAGCAGCCAAGCGTATGGCTACACCTTC.

The rearrangement uses TRBV11-2 and TRBJ1-2; 10 bases fit TRBD1. Per the germline V gene, CDR1 is SGHAT and CDR2 is FQNNGV. The CDR3 spans 14 residues. The trim removed 4 bases at V and 5 bases at J, leaving 4 bases unmatched. CDR3 protein: CASSSTGGAYGYTF. CDR3 nucleotide sequence: TGTGCCAGCAGCTCGACAGGGGGCGCTTATGGCTACACCTTC.

This chain connects TRBV28 to TRBJ1-1; possibly TRBD1 for D (6 bases). The V gene's germline CDR1 is MDHEN and CDR2 SYDVKM. The CDR3 covers 15 residues. V was pared by 5 bases and J by 5 bases, with 18 bases between. The CDR3 coding sequence is TGTGCCAGCAGTCCCCGGGGCGGGGGCGCGACTGAAGCTTTCTTT. Its protein product is CASSPRGGGATEAFF.

This chain joins TRBV7-9 and TRBJ2-3; a weak D match, TRBD2 (5 bases). CDR3 length equals 14 residues. The V and J ends lost 4 bases and 5 bases respectively, with 13 bases between them. In germline, CDR1 is SEHNR, CDR2 FQNEAQ (reference sequence). The CDR3 DNA is TGTGCCAGCAGCTCCACATACACTAGAGATACGCAGTATTTT. Translation gives CASSSTYTRDTQYF.

This clone occurred a few times. V usage is TRBV5-4 and J usage is TRBJ1-6; 11 bases agree with TRBD1. Germline loops: CDR1 SGHNT, CDR2 YYREEE (reference sequence). With V trimmed by 4 bases and J by 9 bases, 9 bases remained unmatched. The CDR3 sequence is 16 residues long. CDR3 loop: CASSVSWTGGISPLHF. The CDR3 DNA is TGTGCCAGCAGCGTGAGCTGGACAGGGGGCATTTCACCCCTCCACTTT.

This chain uses TRBV3-1 (or the pseudogene TRBV3-2) with TRBJ1-1; no definite D call. CDR3 length: 12 residues. In germline, CDR1 is LGHDT, CDR2 YNNKEL (reference sequence). V lost 4 bases to trimming and J lost 4 bases, with 7 bases between them. As DNA, the CDR3 is TGTGCCAGCAGCCTGGGGAGCACTGAAGCTTTCTTT. Translated: CASSLGSTEAFF.

This clone has a single count. The chain has TRBV7-8 and TRBJ2-1; 12 bases map to TRBD2. V was clipped by 4 bases and J by 2 bases; unmatched bases: 0. The germline CDR1 and CDR2 sequences are SGHVS and FQNEAQ. This CDR3 region has 15 residues. CDR3 sequence: CASSWTSGTYNEQFF. In nucleotides, the CDR3 is TGTGCCAGCAGCTGGACTAGCGGGACCTACAATGAGCAGTTCTTC. The entire variable domain, with the rest obtained from reference TRBV7-8 and TRBJ2-1, is as follows: GAGVSQSPRYKVAKRGQDVALRCDPISGHVSLFWYQQALGQGPEFLTYFQNEAQLDKSGLPSDRFFAERPEGSVSTLKIQRTQQEDSAVYLCASSWTSGTYNEQFFGPGTRLTVL.

The V call is TRBV28, the J call TRBJ2-3, with 10 bases matching TRBD2. From germline, CDR1 is MDHEN and CDR2 SYDVKM. The CDR3 runs 17 residues. Trimming removed 3 bases from V and 2 bases from J; junction bases left unmatched: 8. The CDR3 region has the DNA TGTGCCAGCAGTTTTGGGCTAGCGGGAGCACCCACAGATACGCAGTATTTT. Amino acid sequence: CASSFGLAGAPTDTQYF.

The V and J genes are TRBV19 and TRBJ1-5, with D tentatively TRBD1 (5 bases). Germline CDR1 reads LNHDA; CDR2 reads SQIVND (reference sequence). CDR3 length: 15 amino acids. The V gene lost 5 bases and the J gene lost 3 bases, with 14 bases spanning the gap. The chain's CDR3 is CASSDFDSPNQPQHF. DNA for the CDR3: TGTGCCAGTAGTGATTTCGACAGTCCCAATCAGCCCCAGCATTTT.

This chain joins TRBV7-9 and TRBJ1-1; possible D gene TRBD1, 6 bases. V was pared by 5 bases and J by 4 bases, with 17 bases between. Looked up from germline, CDR1 is SEHNR and CDR2 is FQNEAQ (reference sequence). The CDR3 has 15 residues. CDR3 sequence: CASSLSRGALTEAFF. CDR3 coding DNA: TGTGCCAGCAGCCTCTCTCGGGGGGCGCTCACTGAAGCTTTCTTT.

V gene TRBV19 combines with J gene TRBJ2-7; TRBD2 matches 8 bases. Trimming removed 8 bases from V and 0 bases from J; junction bases left unmatched: 6. Germline V gene sequence: CDR1 LNHDA, CDR2 SQIVND (reference sequence). The CDR3 runs to 14 residues. CDR3 DNA: TGTGCCAGTCGCTCCGGGGGGGGCTCCTACGAGCAGTACTTC. The encoded protein is CASRSGGGSYEQYF.

This sequence joins TRBV6-1 and TRBJ2-3, with 7 bases lining up with TRBD2. The trim removed 2 bases at V and 4 bases at J, leaving 24 bases unmatched. The length of the CDR3 is 21 residues. The V gene's germline CDR1 is MNHNS and CDR2 SASEGT. The CDR3 protein is CASSENPKGYLSAGAADTQYF. CDR3 sequence (DNA): TGTGCCAGCAGTGAAAATCCTAAGGGGTATCTGTCGGCGGGAGCGGCAGATACGCAGTATTTT.

The chain carries TRBV7-2 and TRBJ1-1; TRBD1 matches at 7 bases. The germline CDR1 and CDR2 sequences are SGHTA and FQGNSA. This CDR3 is built from 17 residues. With V trimmed by 2 bases and J by 5 bases, 14 bases remained unmatched. CDR3 in amino acids: CASSLFLATGSMTEAFF. The DNA for the CDR3 is TGTGCCAGCAGCTTATTCCTTGCGACAGGGAGTATGACTGAAGCTTTCTTT.

The CDR3 DNA reads as TGTGCCAGTAGTTTAAACCGGGGCACAGATACGCAGTATTTT. Its protein is CASSLNRGTDTQYF. This chain uses TRBV19 with TRBJ2-3; D ambiguous. This CDR3 is 14 amino acids long. V lost 5 bases and J 1 base, leaving 10 bases between the germline ends. Germline loops: CDR1 LNHDA, CDR2 SQIVND (reference sequence).

This chain joins TRBV6-5 and TRBJ1-1; D perhaps matches TRBD1 (6 bases). CDR3 size: 15 residues. The germline V gene has CDR1 MNHEY and CDR2 SVGAGI. The germline V and J ends were trimmed by 7 bases and 0 bases, with 15 bases remaining between them. DNA of the CDR3: TGTGCCAGCACGTTGACGAGGGGGATGAACACTGAAGCTTTCTTT. This sequence encodes CASTLTRGMNTEAFF.